These 14 T cell receptor beta chains were all obtained from the same sample, sequenced in a study of blood T cell repertoires in COVID-19. Repertoires were generated with immunoSEQ multiplex PCR, while TCRdb's copy carries only in-frame clones and drops some. The top ten hold about 0.77% of the sample, which has about 170,000 clones, about 91% seen once. Sequencing used PBMCs or T cells enriched from blood (not recorded which). The receptors were gathered from a woman aged 18 to 35 who had recovered from COVID-19.

This rearrangement joins TRBV30 to TRBJ1-1, with TRBD1 as a possible D gene (6 bases). Germline V gene data show CDR1 as GTSNPN and CDR2 as SVGIG (reference sequence). V lost 1 base and J 3 bases, leaving 9 bases between the germline ends. The CDR3 has 13 amino acids. The CDR3 DNA reads as TGTGCCTGGAGTGAGGGGGATTACACTGAAGCTTTCTTT. It specifies CAWSEGDYTEAFF.

J is TRBJ2-2 and V is TRBV28; D remains ambiguous. CDR1 and CDR2 from the germline V gene are MDHEN and SYDVKM. V gave up 6 bases and J gave up 3 bases, with 20 bases separating them. CDR3 length: 17 amino acids. CDR3 nucleotide sequence: TGTGCCAGCAGCCGTTATGTAGCCTTATCCTACACCGGGGAGCTGTTTTTT. Translation gives CASSRYVALSYTGELFF.

On this clone itself: The sample contains more than one DNA sequence encoding this CDR3. The rearrangement joins TRBV7-9 to TRBJ1-1; D call uncertain. V shed 0 bases and J shed 5 bases, with 7 bases lying between them. Germline V gene lookup returns CDR1 SEHNR and CDR2 FQNEAQ (reference sequence). The CDR3 extends over 13 amino acids. CDR3 in amino acids: CASSLAPGTEAFF. CDR3 nucleotides: TGTGCCAGCAGCTTAGCGCCAGGAACTGAAGCTTTCTTT.

The chain joins TRBV27 to TRBJ2-7; 11 nucleotides line up with TRBD2. Germline V gene sequence: CDR1 MNHEY, CDR2 SMNVEV (reference sequence). This CDR3 is 15 amino acids long. Germline trimming cut 5 bases from V and 1 base from J; bases unmatched to any gene: 4. CDR3 loop: CASSTGLADSYEQYF. The CDR3 nucleotides are TGTGCCAGCAGTACGGGACTAGCGGATTCCTACGAGCAGTACTTC.

This chain uses TRBV29-1 with TRBJ2-7; 7 bases map to TRBD2. The CDR3 runs 14 residues. Trimming removed 4 bases from V and 4 bases from J; junction bases left unmatched: 10. Germline lookup yields CDR1 SQVTM and CDR2 ANQGSEA. The CDR3: CSVVSWAGEYEQYF. The CDR3 DNA follows: TGCAGCGTTGTCTCCTGGGCGGGGGAATACGAGCAGTACTTC.

V usage is TRBV5-1 and J usage is TRBJ2-3; 8 bases align to TRBD2. Germline CDR1 and CDR2: SGHRS and YFSETQ. The CDR3 runs 15 residues. The ends lost 2 bases at V and 3 bases at J; junction bases unmatched: 5. The CDR3 reads CASSLPSGSTDTQYF. The CDR3 nucleotides are TGCGCCAGCAGCTTACCCAGCGGGAGTACAGATACGCAGTATTTT.

The sample holds one count of this clone. This rearrangement joins TRBV10-1 to TRBJ2-7; 7 bases align to TRBD1. The V gene's germline CDR1 is WNHNN and CDR2 SYGVQD (reference sequence). The trim removed 3 bases at V and 2 bases at J, leaving 13 bases unmatched. The length of the CDR3 is 17 residues. CDR3 nucleotides: TGCGCCAGCAGTGACGAATATAGACAGGGTCACACCTACGAGCAGTACTTC. Translated: CASSDEYRQGHTYEQYF.

J is TRBJ1-2 and V is TRBV30; possibly TRBD1 for D (6 bases). The length of the CDR3 is 11 residues. From germline, CDR1 is GTSNPN and CDR2 SVGIG (reference sequence). The CDR3 is CGGGGNYGYTF. CDR3 DNA sequence: TGTGGGGGAGGGGGAAACTATGGCTACACCTTC.

The CDR3, as DNA: TGTGCCAGCAGGCAAGACAGATCGAACACCGGGGAGCTGTTTTTT. It encodes CASRQDRSNTGELFF. V gene TRBV7-8 combines with J gene TRBJ2-2; D is perhaps TRBD1 (5 bases). Trimming pared 6 bases from V and 0 bases from J, leaving 11 bases between. The CDR3 is 15 amino acids. CDR1 and CDR2 (germline): SGHVS, FQNEAQ.

V is TRBV18 and J is TRBJ1-1, with no clear D. In germline, CDR1 is KGHSH, CDR2 LQKENI. V lost 3 bases and J lost 6, with 20 bases in between. CDR3 length equals 16 residues. CDR3 in DNA: TGTGCCAGCTCACCGCCTAGCTCGAAGGTTAGCGCTGAAGCTTTCTTT. It yields the protein CASSPPSSKVSAEAFF.

The rearrangement joins TRBV14 to TRBJ2-3; D unresolved. This CDR3 has 14 residues. Germline CDR1 reads SGHDN; CDR2 reads FVKESK. V was cut by 4 bases and J by 2 bases, with 10 bases left in between. Here the CDR3 reads CASSLRLVTDTQYF. In DNA form, the CDR3 reads TGTGCCAGCAGCCTTAGACTCGTCACAGATACGCAGTATTTT.

The genes are TRBV4-1 and TRBJ2-7; D might be TRBD1 (6 bases). The CDR3 sequence is 15 residues long. Germline-derived CDR1 and CDR2 are MGHRA and YSYEKL. V was cut by 1 base and J by 2 bases, with 12 bases left in between. CDR3 in DNA: TGCGCCAGCAGCCAAGGCGGCAGGGGAGCCTACGAGCAGTACTTC. Translated, it gives CASSQGGRGAYEQYF.

This chain joins TRBV6-1 and TRBJ1-2, with D possibly TRBD1 on 5 matching bases. The V and J ends lost 3 bases and 4 bases respectively, with 15 bases between them. The CDR3 is made up of 15 amino acids. Germline lookup yields CDR1 MNHNS and CDR2 SASEGT. CDR3 sequence reads: CASSDGQGWGYGYTF. CDR3 nucleotides: TGTGCCAGCAGTGATGGGCAGGGCTGGGGCTATGGCTACACCTTC.

The J gene is TRBJ2-1, the V gene TRBV18, with 7 bases matching TRBD2. The V segment lost 2 bases and the J segment 7 bases; nucleotides outside the gene matches: 8. CDR1 is KGHSH and CDR2 is LQKENI in the germline V gene. CDR3 length equals 15 residues. The CDR3 nucleotides are TGTGCCAGCTCACCAGGAGTTAGCGGGCTAAATGAGCAGTTCTTC. This encodes CASSPGVSGLNEQFF.